A selection of T cell receptor beta chains follows, all from one sample in a study of T cell changes during pregnancy in multiple sclerosis. TCRdb's copy holds only in-frame clones and misses some; the assay was immunoSEQ multiplex PCR. The sample has tens of thousands of clones; more than 75% are singletons. The starting material was CD4+ T cells from peripheral blood mononuclear cells, obtained in the first trimester of pregnancy. The receptors stem from a female donor with multiple sclerosis, enrolled in a pregnancy study. The CDR3 runs from the conserved cysteine through the conserved F or W. The D gene is left open where the match is weak. Size is omitted from some rows. Given values are once, few, many or a class for expanded clones.

>TRBJ2-3|NA|TRBV2|NA
TGTGCCAGCAGCGAGAGTTGGAGCGCAGATACGCAGTATTTT
CASSESWSADTQYF
>TRBJ1-2|NA|TRBV5-1|NA
TGCGCCAGCAGGGGGCCAGAGGCTAACTATGGCTACACCTTC
CASRGPEANYGYTF
>TRBJ2-7|NA|TRBV7-2|NA
TGTGCCAGCAGCTTAGGCAGGGGCAGCGAGCAGTACTTC
CASSLGRGSEQYF
>TRBJ2-6|NA|TRBV5-6|NA
TGTGCCAGCAGCCAGACAGTATCTCAACTGACTTTC
CASSQTVSQLTF
>TRBJ2-6|NA|TRBV30|NA
TGTGCCTGGAGCCCAAGCCTCTCTGGGGCCAACGTCCTGACTTTC
CAWSPSLSGANVLTF
>TRBJ1-3|once|TRBV19|NA
TGTGCCAGTAGTAGGACACACTCTGGAAACACCATATATTTT
CASSRTHSGNTIYF
>TRBJ2-1|NA|TRBV10-3|TRBD1
TGTGCCATTGGGCAGGGGGCATCCAATGAGCAGTTCTTC
CAIGQGASNEQFF
>TRBJ1-3|NA|TRBV10-3|NA
TGTGCCATCAGTGATCAGGGATCTGGAAACACCATATATTTT
CAISDQGSGNTIYF
>TRBJ2-5|NA|TRBV30|NA
TGTGCCTGGAGTCAAGAGGAGACCCAGTACTTC
CAWSQEETQYF
>TRBJ1-3|NA|TRBV5-6|TRBD1
TGTGCCAGCAGCCTAAACAGGGGGCTAAAAGGAAACACCATATATTTT
CASSLNRGLKGNTIYF
>TRBJ1-4|NA|TRBV9|NA
TGTGCCAGCAGCGTAGCTCCTACGCTTAGTAATGAAAAACTGTTTTTT
CASSVAPTLSNEKLFF
>TRBJ1-1|NA|TRBV18|NA
TGTGCCAGCTCAGCGACGGGGAACACTGAAGCTTTCTTT
CASSATGNTEAFF
>TRBJ2-3|NA|TRBV15|TRBD1
TGTGCCACCAGCGGCGGGACAGGGGGACGAGATACGCAGTATTTT
CATSGGTGGRDTQYF
>TRBJ2-7|NA|TRBV27|TRBD1
TGTGCCAGCAGCATCACACAGGGGACGGGAGAGCAGTACTTC
CASSITQGTGEQYF
>TRBJ1-2|NA|TRBV11-2|NA
TGTGCCAGCAGACGCCGGGAGAACTATGGCTACACCTTC
CASRRRENYGYTF
>TRBJ2-7|NA|TRBV28|NA
TGTGCCAGCAGTCTAATCAGGGCTGGAGAGCAGTACTTC
CASSLIRAGEQYF
>TRBJ1-1|few|TRBV30|NA
TGTGCCTGGAGTGGAGGGGGATCGGCGACTGAAGCTTTCTTT
CAWSGGGSATEAFF
>TRBJ1-3|NA|TRBV9|NA
TGTGCCAGCGCGAGGGGGGGAAACACCATATATTTT
CASARGGNTIYF
>TRBJ2-3|NA|TRBV28|TRBD2
TGTGCCAGCAGTTCCCAGCGGGAGAAGACAGATACGCAGTATTTT
CASSSQREKTDTQYF
>TRBJ1-5|NA|TRBV2|NA
TGTGCCACTCAAAGTGGAGGGGATCAGCCCCAGCATTTT
CATQSGGDQPQHF
>TRBJ1-2|NA|TRBV19|TRBD1
TGTGCCAGTAGTACCGGACAGGGCCTCTTAGGCTACACCTTC
CASSTGQGLLGYTF
>TRBJ2-3|NA|TRBV5-1|TRBD2
TGCGCCAGCAGCTTGCGGCTAGCGGGGGGAACTAGCACAGATACGCAGTATTTT
CASSLRLAGGTSTDTQYF
>TRBJ1-6|NA|TRBV27|NA
TGTGCCAGCACCCCCATGTGGGTATGGGGCGCTAATAATTCACCCCTCCACTTT
CASTPMWVWGANNSPLHF
>TRBJ1-1|NA|TRBV6-1|NA
TGTGCCAGCAGTGAAGGGACAGCTACTGAAGCTTTCTTT
CASSEGTATEAFF
>TRBJ1-1|NA|TRBV29-1|NA
TGCAGCGTTCAGGGGACCGCAAACACTGAAGCTTTCTTT
CSVQGTANTEAFF
>TRBJ1-2|NA|TRBV6-6|NA
TGTGCCAGCAGTTACTCGAGCGGCTACACCTTC
CASSYSSGYTF
>TRBJ2-7|NA|TRBV5-1|NA
TGCGCCAGCAGCCCTCATCGGACGCAAGGGGCCTACGAGCAGTACTTC
CASSPHRTQGAYEQYF
>TRBJ1-2|NA|TRBV19|NA
TGTGCCAGTCTCGACAGGTTGCGGGTCGGCTACACCTTC
CASLDRLRVGYTF
>TRBJ2-2|NA|TRBV5-1|NA
TGCGCCAGCAGACAACTAACGACCGGGGAGCTGTTTTTT
CASRQLTTGELFF
>TRBJ1-4|NA|TRBV7-9|NA
TGTGCCAGCAGCTTAGCTGCAGGGCCTAATGAAAAACTGTTTTTT
CASSLAAGPNEKLFF
>TRBJ2-5|NA|TRBV5-1|NA
TGCGCCAGCAGACCAGATCTTTTCGGCAGGGGCCTTGAGACCCAGTACTTC
CASRPDLFGRGLETQYF
>TRBJ1-3|NA|TRBV7-2|NA
TGTGCCAGCAGCTATGCCAGGGAAGGGGTGGGAAACACCATATATTTT
CASSYAREGVGNTIYF
>TRBJ1-1|NA|TRBV14|NA
TGTGCCAGCAGCCAAGATGGGGCAAAGGGGGTCCCCACTGAAGCTTTCTTT
CASSQDGAKGVPTEAFF
>TRBJ2-7|NA|TRBV2|NA
TGTGCCAGCAGTGAGACAGTCCCCTACGAGCAGTACTTC
CASSETVPYEQYF
>TRBJ1-5|NA|TRBV4-1|NA
TGCGCCAGCAGCCAAGATCCCCCGGGACAAACTAATCAGCCCCAGCATTTT
CASSQDPPGQTNQPQHF